This TCR beta chain was documented in a study of shared clonotypes between healthy human individuals. Study details: The plates for each donor numbered three CD4 naive, three CD4 memory, two CD8 naive and one CD8 memory. Study results and caveats: Memory subsets generally showed lower estimated richness than naive subsets. The four-donor shared clonotypes exceeded non-shared clonotypes in generation probability, with non-shared ones scoring lower.

A note on this clone: Its target is not known.

The sorted-subset replicate PCRs were given roughly 190 ng DNA, which is tens of thousands of T cell genomes. The assay was immunoSEQ multiplex PCR, and TCRdb's table has in-frame clones only and misses some. The table lists approximately 2,000,000 clones, approximately 90% of them singletons. CDR3 length: 15 residues. V was shortened by 3 bases and J by 4 bases, with 16 bases between the two germline ends. From germline, CDR1 is SGDLS and CDR2 YYNGEE. This receptor was obtained from a man aged 18 to 29 in good health. Some clones in this sample may be carry-over from other donors' samples. Sequencing input: naive CD4+ T cells from PBMCs. Subset of the sample: CD45RA+ positively selected. This chain links TRBV9 with TRBJ2-5; D unresolved. The chain's CDR3 is CASSGPFAVGETQYF. The CDR3 nucleotides are TGTGCCAGCAGCGGACCCTTTGCAGTGGGAGAGACCCAGTACTTC.